This T cell receptor beta chain is drawn from a study of blood T cell repertoires in COVID-19. Study as a whole: The origin of the acute and convalescent COVID-19 samples was the United States, Italy and Spain. In each case, the material was cDNA or gDNA derived from T cells, B-cell-depleted T cells, or PBMCs.

Original processing methods: By means of reference gene primer amplification, nucleated cell counts were estimated. Measured with immunoSEQ multiplex PCR; TCRdb has only the in-frame clones, and not every one. Clone size and V and J calls were adopted from that table, with D and trimming inferred from the DNA. The data show approximately 76,000 clones, roughly 87% seen once. This clone was detected once. Sequencing was performed on peripheral blood. The receptor was derived from a man between 45 and 60 years old with acute or convalescent COVID-19.

For the CDR3, the DNA is TGTGCCATCAGTGATTGGGGACAGGGATCTTCCTACGAGCAGTACTTC. Translation: CAISDWGQGSSYEQYF. The chain couples TRBV10-3 to TRBJ2-7, with 9 positions matching TRBD1. The CDR3 totals 16 residues. The J segment lost 1 base and the V segment lost 3 bases, leaving 7 bases of the junction unmatched. The germline gives CDR1 ENHRY, CDR2 SYGVKD.